A selection of T cell receptor beta chains follows, all from one sample in a study of cytomegalovirus exposure and HLA in healthy donors. The method was immunoSEQ multiplex PCR; TCRdb's version includes in-frame clones alone and lacks a portion of them. Of tens of thousands of clones listed, about two thirds are singletons. Specimen: PBMCs. The source is a woman younger than 45 in good health and CMV-seronegative. Both conserved end residues are part of each CDR3. Fields, in order: clone size, V gene, D gene, J gene, CDR3 length, CDR3 DNA, CDR3 protein. A D gene is named only where the DNA matches it firmly. Only part of the rows carry a size: once, few, many, or a class if the clone is expanded.

NA	TRBV29-1	TRBD2	TRBJ2-1	11	TGCATTGCGGGGGGCTACAATGAGCAGTTCTTC	CIAGGYNEQFF
few	TRBV21-1	NA	TRBJ1-1	13	TGTGCCAGCAAAGAGGGGGAGAACACTGAAGCTTTCTTT	CASKEGENTEAFF
NA	TRBV5-1	NA	TRBJ1-2	15	TGCGCCAGCAGCACCTTACAGGGAAGTTTGGATGGCTACACCTTC	CASSTLQGSLDGYTF
NA	TRBV19	NA	TRBJ1-6	13	TGTGCCAGTGGTGGGCAGGGTGGTTCACCCCTCCACTTT	CASGGQGGSPLHF
NA	TRBV30	NA	TRBJ2-2	13	TGTGCCTGGAGGCGACAGAACTCTGGGGAGCTGTTTTTT	CAWRRQNSGELFF
NA	TRBV19	NA	TRBJ1-5	13	TGTGCCAGTAGTGCGGGGTCGTATCAGCCCCAGCATTTT	CASSAGSYQPQHF
once	TRBV28	NA	TRBJ1-2	10	TGTGCCAGCGGTTCATATGGCTACACCTTC	CASGSYGYTF
NA	TRBV29-1	TRBD2	TRBJ2-4	14	TGCAGCGTTGGGACTAGTGGGACGAAAAACATTCAGTACTTC	CSVGTSGTKNIQYF
NA	TRBV30	NA	TRBJ2-7	12	TGTGCCTGGAGTCAATCCTCCTACGAGCAGTACTTC	CAWSQSSYEQYF
NA	TRBV7-8	NA	TRBJ2-1	12	TGTGCCAGCAGCTCGGCGGGTAATGAGCAGTTCTTC	CASSSAGNEQFF
NA	TRBV6-4	TRBD2	TRBJ2-3	15	TGTGCCAGCAGTGACGCCGGGGGGAGGTCGGATACGCAGTATTTT	CASSDAGGRSDTQYF
NA	TRBV5-6	TRBD1	TRBJ1-2	14	TGTGCCAGCAGCTTGGACAGGGGCGCCTATGGCTACACCTTC	CASSLDRGAYGYTF
NA	TRBV4-2	TRBD2	TRBJ2-7	16	TGTGCCAGCAGCCAAGATCTAGCGGGGGAAGGCTACGAGCAGTACTTC	CASSQDLAGEGYEQYF
once	TRBV6-1	TRBD2	TRBJ2-7	14	TGTGCCAGCAGACTAGCGGGAGGGTCCTACGAGCAGTACTTC	CASRLAGGSYEQYF
NA	TRBV2	TRBD1	TRBJ2-1	15	TGTGCCAGCACTGGGACAGGGGCGCCGGTCAATGAGCAGTTCTTC	CASTGTGAPVNEQFF
NA	TRBV6-5	NA	TRBJ1-2	14	TGTGCCAGCAGCCCGGACAGAACTCCCTATGGCTACACCTTC	CASSPDRTPYGYTF
NA	TRBV30	NA	TRBJ1-3	12	TGTGCCTGGACAGGGTCTGGAAACACCATATATTTT	CAWTGSGNTIYF
NA	TRBV11-2	NA	TRBJ1-5	15	TGTGCCAGCAGCTTAAATTGGCAGAGCGATCAGCCCCAGCATTTT	CASSLNWQSDQPQHF
NA	TRBV30	TRBD2	TRBJ2-7	14	TGTGCCTGGAGTGTTGGGGGGGAGATTTACGAGCAGTACTTC	CAWSVGGEIYEQYF
NA	TRBV7-9	TRBD1	TRBJ1-2	15	TGTGCCAGCACTAGGTCAGGGACAGGAGAATATGGCTACACCTTC	CASTRSGTGEYGYTF
few	TRBV6-5	TRBD1	TRBJ1-2	13	TGTGCCAGCAGTTTTGGACAGGCCCAGGGCTACACCTTC	CASSFGQAQGYTF
NA	TRBV7-6	NA	TRBJ2-5	14	TGTGCCAGCAGCTTAGTTGGGCTAATAGAGACCCAGTACTTC	CASSLVGLIETQYF
NA	TRBV2	TRBD1	TRBJ1-2	14	TGTGCCAGCACCCGAGACGGGACAGTCTATGGCTACACCTTC	CASTRDGTVYGYTF
few	TRBV5-1	TRBD2	TRBJ2-1	15	TGCGCCAGCAGCATGACTAGCGGGTCCTACAATGAGCAGTTCTTC	CASSMTSGSYNEQFF
NA	TRBV5-6	TRBD1	TRBJ1-5	15	TGTGCCAGCAGCGCCAGGGACAGGTATGATCAGCCCCAGCATTTT	CASSARDRYDQPQHF
NA	TRBV30	TRBD1	TRBJ1-5	15	TGTGCCTGGAGTTTCCCCGGGACAGGAAATCAGCCCCAGCATTTT	CAWSFPGTGNQPQHF
few	TRBV11-1	NA	TRBJ1-4	14	TGTGCCAGCGCCAGGGGTGGTGTCGATGAAAAACTGTTTTTT	CASARGGVDEKLFF
NA	TRBV7-7	NA	TRBJ2-2	16	TGTGCCAGCAGCCCATCCTCGGTCACTAGCTACGGGGAGCTGTTTTTT	CASSPSSVTSYGELFF
NA	TRBV9	TRBD1	TRBJ2-1	15	TGTGCCAGCAGCCCGGGACAGAGCTCCTACAATGAGCAGTTCTTC	CASSPGQSSYNEQFF
NA	TRBV30	TRBD1	TRBJ1-1	15	TGTGCCTGGATCCCCAGGAGGACAGGGAGTACTGAAGCTTTCTTT	CAWIPRRTGSTEAFF